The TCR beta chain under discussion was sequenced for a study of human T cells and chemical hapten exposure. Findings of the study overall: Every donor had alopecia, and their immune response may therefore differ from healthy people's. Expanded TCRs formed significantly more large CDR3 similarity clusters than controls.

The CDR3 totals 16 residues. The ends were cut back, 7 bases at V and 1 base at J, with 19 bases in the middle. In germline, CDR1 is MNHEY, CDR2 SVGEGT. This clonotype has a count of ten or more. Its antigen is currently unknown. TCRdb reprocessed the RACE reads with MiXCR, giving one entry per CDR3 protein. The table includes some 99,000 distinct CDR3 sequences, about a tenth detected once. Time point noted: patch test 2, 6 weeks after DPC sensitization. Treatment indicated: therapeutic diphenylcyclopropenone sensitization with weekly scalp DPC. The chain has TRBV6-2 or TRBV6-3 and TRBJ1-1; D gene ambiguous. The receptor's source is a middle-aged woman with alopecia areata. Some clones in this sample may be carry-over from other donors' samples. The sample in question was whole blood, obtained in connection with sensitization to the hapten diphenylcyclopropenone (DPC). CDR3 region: CASTLSIGLRNTEAFF. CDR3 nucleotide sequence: TGTGCCAGCACCCTTAGTATCGGACTGCGGAACACTGAAGCTTTCTTT.